This TCR beta chain originates from a study of shared clonotypes between healthy human individuals. The overall study: Used for every donor were three CD4 naive, three CD4 memory, two CD8 naive and one CD8 memory plate. Study findings and constraints: Shared clonotypes: about 5.3% naive CD4, around 4% naive CD8, roughly 2.2% memory CD4, around 0.4% memory CD8.

Method: immunoSEQ multiplex PCR; TCRdb's copy keeps in-frame clones and lacks some. The sample holds roughly 2.2 million clones, more than 85% seen once. With respect to this clone: Its cognate antigen is unknown.

Germline V CDR1 and CDR2: GTSNPN, SVGIG (reference sequence). The CDR3 is made up of 11 amino acids. Recent acute infections and vaccinations were absent in the healthy HIV-negative adult donors. Researchers partitioned CD4+ cells into CD45RA+ naive and CD45RA-negative memory subsets. The sample consisted of naive CD4+ T cells from PBMCs. Subset defined: CD45RA+ positively selected. This receptor was identified in a man aged 18 to 30 in good health. Some clones in this sample may be carry-over from other donors' samples. V is TRBV30 and J is TRBJ2-7; 8 positions agree with TRBD2. The CDR3 DNA is TGTGGGGCGGGAGGAACCTACGAGCAGTACTTC. Translation: CGAGGTYEQYF.